The entry below gives a single T cell receptor beta chain sequence along with its context. The diagnosis in patients was locally advanced or metastatic urothelial carcinoma. Using immunoSEQ multiplex PCR, the repertoire was profiled, and TCRdb retains in-frame clones only, with some absent. Here the sample spans 50,000 to 60,000 clones, roughly 86% being singletons. The entry originates in a study of PD-L1 blockade in urothelial cancer. The sequencing used PBMCs, collected around atezolizumab (anti-PD-L1) treatment. This clonotype was obtained from a man in his fifties or sixties with urothelial cancer.

The CDR3, as DNA: TGTGCCAGCAGCCTAGGAGGAGGTAGCTCTGGAAACACCATATATTTT. Translation gives CASSLGGGSSGNTIYF. The chain employs TRBV7-2 and TRBJ1-3; D gene unclear. Germline loops: CDR1 SGHTA, CDR2 FQGNSA. The CDR3 runs to 16 residues. Trimming removed 5 bases at V and 0 bases at J, with 14 bases between.